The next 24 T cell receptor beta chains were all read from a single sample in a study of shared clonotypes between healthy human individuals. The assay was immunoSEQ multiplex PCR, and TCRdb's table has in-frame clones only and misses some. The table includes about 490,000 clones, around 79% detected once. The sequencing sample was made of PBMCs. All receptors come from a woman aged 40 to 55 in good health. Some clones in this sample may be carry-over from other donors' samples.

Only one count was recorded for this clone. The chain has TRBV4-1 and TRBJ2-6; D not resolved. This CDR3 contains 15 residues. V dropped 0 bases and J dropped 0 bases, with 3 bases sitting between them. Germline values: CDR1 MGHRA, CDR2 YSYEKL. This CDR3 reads CASSQDYSGANVLTF. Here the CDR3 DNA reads TGCGCCAGCAGCCAAGACTACTCTGGGGCCAACGTCCTGACTTTC.

CDR3 nucleotide sequence: TGTGCCAGCAGCCAGGGACAGAGAAATCAGCCCCAGCATTTT. It specifies CASSQGQRNQPQHF. The chain carries TRBV28 and TRBJ1-5; 7 bases align to TRBD1. Trimming took 6 bases from V and 4 from J; bases not matched to a gene: 6. The CDR3 has 14 residues. Germline CDR1 is MDHEN and CDR2 is SYDVKM.

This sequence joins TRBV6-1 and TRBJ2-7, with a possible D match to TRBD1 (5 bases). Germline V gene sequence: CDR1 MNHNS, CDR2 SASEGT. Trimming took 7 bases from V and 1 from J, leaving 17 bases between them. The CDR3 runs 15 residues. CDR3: CASTRTGSESYEQYF. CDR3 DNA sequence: TGTGCCAGCACCCGAACAGGTAGTGAGTCCTACGAGCAGTACTTC.

Here the CDR3 DNA reads TGTGCCAGCAGTTTATTGGACAGGCCATCGGGCTATGGCTACACCTTC. Its protein is CASSLLDRPSGYGYTF. The chain links TRBV28 to TRBJ1-2, with 7 bases matching TRBD1. The CDR3 has 16 amino acids. Germline-derived CDR1 and CDR2 are MDHEN and SYDVKM. Trimming removed 1 base from V and 4 bases from J; junction bases left unmatched: 9.

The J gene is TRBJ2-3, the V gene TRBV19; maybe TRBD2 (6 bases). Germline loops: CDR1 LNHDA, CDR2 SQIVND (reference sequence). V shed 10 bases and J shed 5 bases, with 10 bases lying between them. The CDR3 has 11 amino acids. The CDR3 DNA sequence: TGTGCCACTAGGAGGGTAGATACGCAGTATTTT. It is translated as CATRRVDTQYF.

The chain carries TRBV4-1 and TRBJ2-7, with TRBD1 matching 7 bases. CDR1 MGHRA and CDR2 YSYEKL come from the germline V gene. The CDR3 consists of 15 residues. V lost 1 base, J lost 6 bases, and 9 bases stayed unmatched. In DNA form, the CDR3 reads TGCGCCAGCAGCCAAGGACCCGACAGGGACAGCGAGCAGTACTTC. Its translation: CASSQGPDRDSEQYF.

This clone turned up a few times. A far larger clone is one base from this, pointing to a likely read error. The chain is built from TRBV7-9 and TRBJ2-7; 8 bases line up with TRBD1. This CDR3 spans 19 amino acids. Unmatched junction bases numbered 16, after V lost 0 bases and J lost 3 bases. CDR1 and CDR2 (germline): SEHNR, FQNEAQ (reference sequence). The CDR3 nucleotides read TGTGCCAGCAGCTTAGCGGTGAGAACAGGGGGACTGGGGTTCTACGAGCAGTACTTC. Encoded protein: CASSLAVRTGGLGFYEQYF. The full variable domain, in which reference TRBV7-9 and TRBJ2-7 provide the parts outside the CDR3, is DTGVSQNPRHKITKRGQNVTFRCDPISEHNRLYWYRQTLGQGPEFLTYFQNEAQLEKSRLLSDRFSAERPKGSFSTLEIQRTEQGDSAMYLCASSLAVRTGGLGFYEQYFGPGTRLTVT.

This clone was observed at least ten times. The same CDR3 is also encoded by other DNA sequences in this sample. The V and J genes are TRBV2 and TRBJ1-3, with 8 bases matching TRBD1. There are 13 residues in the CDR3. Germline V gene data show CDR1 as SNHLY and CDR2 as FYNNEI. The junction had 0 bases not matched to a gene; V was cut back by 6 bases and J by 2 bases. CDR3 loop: CASRGQAGNTIYF. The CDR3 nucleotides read TGTGCCAGCAGGGGACAGGCTGGAAACACCATATATTTT.

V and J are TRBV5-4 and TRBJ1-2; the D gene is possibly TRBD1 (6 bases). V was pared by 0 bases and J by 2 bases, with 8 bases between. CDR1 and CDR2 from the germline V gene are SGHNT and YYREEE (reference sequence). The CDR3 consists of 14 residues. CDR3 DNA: TGTGCCAGCAGCTTGGTAGGGGGGAACTATGGCTACACCTTC. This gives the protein CASSLVGGNYGYTF.

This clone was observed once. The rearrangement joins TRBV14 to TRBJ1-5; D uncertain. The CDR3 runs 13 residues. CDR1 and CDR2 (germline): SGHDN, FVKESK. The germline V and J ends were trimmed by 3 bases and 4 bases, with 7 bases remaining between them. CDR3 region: CASSQAANQPQHF. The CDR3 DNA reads TGTGCCAGCAGCCAGGCGGCTAATCAGCCCCAGCATTTT.

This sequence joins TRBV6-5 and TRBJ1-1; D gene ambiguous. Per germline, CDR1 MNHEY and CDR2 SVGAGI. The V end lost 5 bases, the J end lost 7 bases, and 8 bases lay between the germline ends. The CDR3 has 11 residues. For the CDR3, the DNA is TGTGCCAGCAGTCTCGGTAGTGAAGCTTTCTTT. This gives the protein CASSLGSEAFF.

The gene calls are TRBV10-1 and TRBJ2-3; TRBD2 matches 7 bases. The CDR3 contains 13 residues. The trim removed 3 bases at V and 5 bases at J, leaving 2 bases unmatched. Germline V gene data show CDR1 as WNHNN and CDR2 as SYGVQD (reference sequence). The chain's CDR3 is CASSELAKDTQYF. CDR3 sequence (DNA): TGCGCCAGCAGTGAACTAGCGAAAGATACGCAGTATTTT.

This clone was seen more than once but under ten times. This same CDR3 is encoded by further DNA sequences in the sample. CDR3 in amino acids: CSATRSSYEQYF. CDR3 DNA sequence: TGCAGCGCCACGCGGAGTTCCTACGAGCAGTACTTC. This sequence joins TRBV29-1 and TRBJ2-7; no clear D. Per the germline V gene, CDR1 is SQVTM and CDR2 is ANQGSEA. The CDR3 spans 12 residues. Trimming removed 7 bases at V and 1 base at J, with 11 bases between.

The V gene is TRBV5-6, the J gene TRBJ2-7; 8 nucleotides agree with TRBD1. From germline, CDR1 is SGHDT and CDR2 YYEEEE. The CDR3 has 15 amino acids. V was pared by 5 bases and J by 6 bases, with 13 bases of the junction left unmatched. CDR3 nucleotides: TGTGCCAGCAGACCCGACAGGGGCTCTGGCGGCGAGCAGTACTTC. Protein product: CASRPDRGSGGEQYF.

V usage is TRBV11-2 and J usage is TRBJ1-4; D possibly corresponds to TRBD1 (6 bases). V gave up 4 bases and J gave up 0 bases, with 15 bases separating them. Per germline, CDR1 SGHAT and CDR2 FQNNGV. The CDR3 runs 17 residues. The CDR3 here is CASSSPVRGPTNEKLFF. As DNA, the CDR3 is TGTGCCAGCAGCTCCCCAGTTCGGGGGCCAACTAATGAAAAACTGTTTTTT.

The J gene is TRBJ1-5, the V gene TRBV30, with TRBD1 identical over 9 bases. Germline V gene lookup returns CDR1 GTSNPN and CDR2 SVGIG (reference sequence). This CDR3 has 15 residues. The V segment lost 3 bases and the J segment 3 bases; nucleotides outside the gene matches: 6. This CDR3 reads CAWSAGTGNNQPQHF. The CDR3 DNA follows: TGTGCCTGGAGCGCCGGGACAGGGAACAATCAGCCCCAGCATTTT.

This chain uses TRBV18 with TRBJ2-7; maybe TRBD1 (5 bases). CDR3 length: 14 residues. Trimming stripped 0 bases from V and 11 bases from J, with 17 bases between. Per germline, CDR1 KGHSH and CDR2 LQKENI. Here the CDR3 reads CASSPPSQGSAKYF. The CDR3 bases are TGTGCCAGCTCACCACCTTCTCAGGGAAGCGCAAAGTACTTC.

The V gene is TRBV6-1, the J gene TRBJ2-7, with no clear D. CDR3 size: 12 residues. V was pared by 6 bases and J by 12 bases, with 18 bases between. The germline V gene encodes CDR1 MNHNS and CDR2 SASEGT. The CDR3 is CASRSDSYSWYF. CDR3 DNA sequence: TGTGCCAGCAGGTCTGACTCCTACTCTTGGTACTTC.

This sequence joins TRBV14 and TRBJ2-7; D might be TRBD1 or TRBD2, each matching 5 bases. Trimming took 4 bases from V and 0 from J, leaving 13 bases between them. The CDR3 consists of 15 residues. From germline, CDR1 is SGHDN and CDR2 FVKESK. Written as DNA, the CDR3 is TGTGCCAGCAGCCTCTGGGGCCGGGGCTCCTACGAGCAGTACTTC. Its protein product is CASSLWGRGSYEQYF.

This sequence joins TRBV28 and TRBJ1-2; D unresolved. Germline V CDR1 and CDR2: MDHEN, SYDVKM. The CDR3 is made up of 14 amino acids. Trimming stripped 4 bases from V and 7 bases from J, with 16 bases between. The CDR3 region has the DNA TGTGCCAGCAGTTCCCCTGGGAGGGTTGGTGGCTACACCTTC. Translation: CASSSPGRVGGYTF.

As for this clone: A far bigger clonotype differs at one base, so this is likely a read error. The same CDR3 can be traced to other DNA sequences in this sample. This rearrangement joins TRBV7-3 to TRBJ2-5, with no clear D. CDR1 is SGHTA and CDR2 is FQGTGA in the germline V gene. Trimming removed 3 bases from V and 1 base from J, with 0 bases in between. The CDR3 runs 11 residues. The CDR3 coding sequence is TGTGCCAGCAGCTTCCAAGAGACCCAGTACTTC. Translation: CASSFQETQYF. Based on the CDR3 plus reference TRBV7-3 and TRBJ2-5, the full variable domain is GAGVSQTPSNKVTEKGKYVELRCDPISGHTALYWYRQSLGQGPEFLIYFQGTGAADDSGLPNDRFFAVRPEGSVSTLKIQRTERGDSAVYLCASSFQETQYFGPGTRLLVL.

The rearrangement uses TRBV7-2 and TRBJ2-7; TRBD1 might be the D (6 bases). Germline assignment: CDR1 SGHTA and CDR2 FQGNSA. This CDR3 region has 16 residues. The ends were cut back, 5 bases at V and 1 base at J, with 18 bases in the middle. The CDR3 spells CASSEDGTSASYEQYF. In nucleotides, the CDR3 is TGTGCCAGCAGCGAAGACGGGACATCGGCTTCCTACGAGCAGTACTTC.

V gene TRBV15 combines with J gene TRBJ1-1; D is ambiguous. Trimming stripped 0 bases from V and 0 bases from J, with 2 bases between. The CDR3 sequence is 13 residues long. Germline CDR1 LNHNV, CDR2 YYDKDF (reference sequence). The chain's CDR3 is CATSRELNTEAFF. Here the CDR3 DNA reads TGTGCCACCAGCAGAGAGTTGAACACTGAAGCTTTCTTT.

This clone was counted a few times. The CDR3 DNA sequence: TGTGCCAGCAGTGAATCCCAGGAGGTCAATGAGCAGTTCTTC. It yields the protein CASSESQEVNEQFF. The chain uses TRBV6-4 and TRBJ2-1, with a tentative D call TRBD2 (5 bases). Per the germline V gene, CDR1 is MRHNA and CDR2 is SNTAGT. The CDR3 is 14 residues long. The germline V and J ends were trimmed by 3 bases and 6 bases, with 12 bases remaining between them.